This TCR beta chain was profiled in a study of blood T cell repertoires in COVID-19. Study details: Sources were T cells, B-cell-depleted T cells, or PBMCs; the material itself was cDNA or gDNA.

This table comes from immunoSEQ multiplex PCR, and its TCRdb copy is limited to in-frame clones, with some not included. The sample comprises 150,000 or so clones, about 90% of which are singletons, and approximately 0.59% rests with the top ten. In germline, CDR1 is LNHNV, CDR2 YYDKDF (reference sequence). The length of the CDR3 is 13 residues. V lost 5 bases, J lost 7 bases, and 12 bases lay in between. The V gene is TRBV15, the J gene TRBJ1-5; D call uncertain. This TCR derives from a man aged 50 to 60 with acute or convalescent COVID-19. The sample consisted of peripheral blood. The CDR3 bases are TGTGCCACCAGCCCCTCCCAGGTGCAGCCCCAGCATTTT. This sequence encodes CATSPSQVQPQHF.